These T cell receptor beta chains were read from a single sample in a study of T-cell reconstitution after alpha-beta-depleted transplantation in children. From the PCR reads, TCRdb called clonotypes with MiXCR, one entry per CDR3 protein. The sample holds 90,000 to 100,000 distinct CDR3 sequences, about a quarter seen once. The specimen was PBMCs, collected before TCRalphabeta/CD19-depleted stem cell transplant. The source is a boy aged 2 to 10 with acute lymphoblastic leukemia, due to receive a stem cell transplant. Both conserved end residues are part of each CDR3. Fields, in order: clone size, D gene, J gene, V gene, CDR3 DNA, CDR3 protein. A D gene is named only where the DNA matches it firmly. Clone size, where shown, is once, few, many, or a class for clones that have expanded.

NA	TRBD2	TRBJ2-5	TRBV12-3/TRBV12-4	TGTGCCAGCAGTTCCGGGACTAGGAGCTTGGGGCAGGAGACCCAGTACTTC	CASSSGTRSLGQETQYF
few	TRBD1	TRBJ2-7	TRBV27	TGTGCCAGCAGTTTAGAGACAGGGAGCTCCTACGAGCAGTACTTC	CASSLETGSSYEQYF
NA	TRBD2	TRBJ2-3	TRBV24-1	TGTGCCACCAGTGATTTGGGTACTAGCGGAACTAGCACAGATACGCAGTATTTT	CATSDLGTSGTSTDTQYF
NA	TRBD2	TRBJ2-5	TRBV5-4	TGTGCCAGCAGCTCCACTAGCGGAGGGGCATTTTGGCAAGAGACCCAGTACTTC	CASSSTSGGAFWQETQYF
once	NA	TRBJ2-7	TRBV3-1	TGTGCCAGCAGCCAAGATCCCCGAATAGGGTACGAGCAGTACTTC	CASSQDPRIGYEQYF
NA	NA	TRBJ2-3	TRBV10-3	TGTGCCATCAGTGATTCGGAGGGTTACACAGATACGCAGTATTTT	CAISDSEGYTDTQYF
few	TRBD2	TRBJ2-1	TRBV5-6	TGTGCCAGCAGCCGAACCGGGACTAGCGGGTGGAATGAGCAGTTCTTC	CASSRTGTSGWNEQFF
NA	NA	TRBJ2-2	TRBV11-2	TGTGCCAGCAGCTTACGACAGATTATGAACACCGGGGAGCTGTTTTTT	CASSLRQIMNTGELFF
NA	NA	TRBJ2-7	TRBV7-6	TGTGCCAGCAGCCAACTTCCCGGAGGCGCCTCGTACGAGCAGTACTTC	CASSQLPGGASYEQYF
NA	TRBD1	TRBJ1-1	TRBV10-3	TGTGCCATCAGTGAGTCCGAGACAGGGGAAGCTTTCTTT	CAISESETGEAFF
few	NA	TRBJ1-4	TRBV28	TGTGCCAGCAGCGCTACTTTGGTCCCCTGGAAAAAACTGTTTTTT	CASSATLVPWKKLFF
few	TRBD2	TRBJ2-7	TRBV20-1	TGCAGTGCTAGCGGAGCGGGAGTCTCCGACGAGCAGTACTTC	CSASGAGVSDEQYF
NA	NA	TRBJ2-1	TRBV5-5	TGTGCCAGCAGCTTGGGATCAAAGCAGTTCTTC	CASSLGSKQFF
few	TRBD1	TRBJ2-6	TRBV5-1	TGCGCCAGCAGCTTGGGACAGGGTGGTGGGGCCAACGTCCTGACTTTC	CASSLGQGGGANVLTF
few	NA	TRBJ2-5	TRBV7-8	TGTGCCAGCAGCTTAGGGGTTGGGGGAGTCGAGGAGGAGACCCAGTACTTC	CASSLGVGGVEEETQYF